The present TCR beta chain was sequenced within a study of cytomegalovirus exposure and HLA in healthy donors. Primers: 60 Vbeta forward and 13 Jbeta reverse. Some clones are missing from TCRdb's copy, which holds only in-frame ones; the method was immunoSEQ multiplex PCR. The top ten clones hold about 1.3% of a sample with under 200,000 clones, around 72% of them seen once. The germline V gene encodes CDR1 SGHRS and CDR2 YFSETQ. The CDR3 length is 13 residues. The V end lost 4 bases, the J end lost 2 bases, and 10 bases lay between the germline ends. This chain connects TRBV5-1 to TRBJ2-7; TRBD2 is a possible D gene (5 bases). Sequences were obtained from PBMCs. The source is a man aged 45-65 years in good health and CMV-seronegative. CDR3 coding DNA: TGCGCCAGCAGCCCCGGGATAACCTACGAGCAGTACTTC. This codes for CASSPGITYEQYF.